These 4 T cell receptor beta chains came from one sample sequenced in a study of shared T cell receptors in the human thymus. Clones were read by immunoSEQ multiplex PCR, and TCRdb kept only the in-frame ones, dropping some. The sample yields hundreds of thousands of clones, over 75% seen once. The same data also went into a second study, on human thymus T cells.

Sequencing was carried out using thymocytes. The receptor source for this set is a boy in the first two years of life with a congenital heart defect.

This chain uses TRBV4-1 with TRBJ1-2; a weak D match, TRBD1 (5 bases). CDR3 length equals 14 residues. Germline V gives CDR1 MGHRA, CDR2 YSYEKL. Trimming took 0 bases from V and 4 from J, leaving 9 bases between them. CDR3 protein: CASSQDLGGYGYTF. The CDR3 DNA reads TGCGCCAGCAGCCAAGATTTGGGGGGCTATGGCTACACCTTC.

The sample holds one count of this clone. The chain links TRBV9 to TRBJ2-3; 9 positions agree with TRBD2. Germline values: CDR1 SGDLS, CDR2 YYNGEE. With V trimmed by 0 bases and J by 1 base, 9 bases remained unmatched. The CDR3 extends over 18 amino acids. CDR3 amino acids: CASSVEGREGPRTDTQYF. The CDR3 coding sequence is TGTGCCAGCAGCGTAGAGGGGCGGGAGGGCCCTCGCACAGATACGCAGTATTTT.

V is TRBV4-1 and J is TRBJ1-3; perhaps TRBD1 as D (5 bases). Germline V gene data show CDR1 as MGHRA and CDR2 as YSYEKL. The CDR3 is 15 amino acids. The germline V and J ends were trimmed by 0 bases and 9 bases, with 15 bases remaining between them. The CDR3 DNA reads as TGCGCCAGCAGCCAAGAGGGGGGGTTCGGGAGCACCATATATTTT. Translation gives CASSQEGGFGSTIYF.

V and J are TRBV5-1 and TRBJ2-7; 7 bases are a match to TRBD2. CDR1 and CDR2 from the germline V gene are SGHRS and YFSETQ. The J segment lost 0 bases and the V segment lost 6 bases, leaving 9 bases of the junction unmatched. The CDR3 is 15 amino acids. In nucleotides, the CDR3 is TGCGCCAGCACCGCGGGGAGGGGACTCTCCTACGAGCAGTACTTC. This encodes CASTAGRGLSYEQYF.